This T cell receptor beta chain was identified during a study of tumor-infiltrating lymphocytes in primary liver carcinoma. This clonotype is categorized as medium-sized (0.01 to 0.1%). Total RNA amounting to 500 ng was the source from which TCR beta cDNA was made with a constant-region primer. What produced the TCR beta libraries was three nested multiplex PCR rounds using slightly modified ARM-PCR. PCR rounds one and two used TRBV1-TRBV30 forward primers with a C-beta reverse primer for 10 cycles each. TCRdb called the multiplex PCR reads again in MiXCR, with one record for every CDR3 protein. The sample consists of approximately 110,000 distinct CDR3 sequences, 60% to 70% of them appearing once. DNA and RNA were both co-extracted from 20-30 mg of bulk tissue that had not been sorted. Germline CDR1 reads SGHAT; CDR2 reads FQNNGV. There are 13 residues in the CDR3. V lost 0 bases to trimming and J lost 8 bases, with 10 bases between them.

V usage is TRBV11-2 and J usage is TRBJ1-2; unclear D gene. This sequence was found in a woman aged 55-75 years with primary liver carcinoma and hepatitis B virus infection. Sample: liver tumor tissue from sampling region 1. The subset here: tumor region T1, superior pole. The DNA of the CDR3 is TGTGCCAGCAGCTTAGATCGTACTCGAGGCTACACCTTC. This codes for CASSLDRTRGYTF. The whole variable domain, remainder taken from reference TRBV11-2 and TRBJ1-2, is EAGVAQSPRYKIIEKRQSVAFWCNPISGHATLYWYQQILGQGPKLLIQFQNNGVVDDSQLPKDRFSAERLKGVDSTLKIQPAKLEDSAVYLCASSLDRTRGYTFGSGTRLTVV.